What follows describes a single T cell receptor beta chain. What it binds is unknown. This entry comes from a study of T cell responses to AZD1222 COVID-19 vaccine. Findings and caveats of the study: Among AZD1222 vaccinees, only five to seven were seropositive at baseline. Unmutated variant regions are reportedly the target of nearly half of TCRs that are spike-specific.

The CDR3 spans 15 residues. Per the germline V gene, CDR1 is SGDLS and CDR2 is YYNGEE. The J segment lost 12 bases and the V segment lost 0 bases, leaving 14 bases of the junction unmatched. Profiling relied on immunoSEQ multiplex PCR, and the TCRdb table lists in-frame clones only, not all of them. The sample carries 80,000 to 90,000 clones, around 90% recorded once. Sequencing used peripheral blood, obtained 28 days after the second AZD1222 dose. This chain uses TRBV9 with TRBJ1-1, with TRBD1 identical over 7 bases. This receptor was obtained from an adult who received the AZD1222 COVID-19 vaccine. The CDR3 DNA is TGTGCCAGCAGCGTAGGTCTTTATGACAGGGCCTCCTCTTTCTTT. The encoded protein is CASSVGLYDRASSFF.